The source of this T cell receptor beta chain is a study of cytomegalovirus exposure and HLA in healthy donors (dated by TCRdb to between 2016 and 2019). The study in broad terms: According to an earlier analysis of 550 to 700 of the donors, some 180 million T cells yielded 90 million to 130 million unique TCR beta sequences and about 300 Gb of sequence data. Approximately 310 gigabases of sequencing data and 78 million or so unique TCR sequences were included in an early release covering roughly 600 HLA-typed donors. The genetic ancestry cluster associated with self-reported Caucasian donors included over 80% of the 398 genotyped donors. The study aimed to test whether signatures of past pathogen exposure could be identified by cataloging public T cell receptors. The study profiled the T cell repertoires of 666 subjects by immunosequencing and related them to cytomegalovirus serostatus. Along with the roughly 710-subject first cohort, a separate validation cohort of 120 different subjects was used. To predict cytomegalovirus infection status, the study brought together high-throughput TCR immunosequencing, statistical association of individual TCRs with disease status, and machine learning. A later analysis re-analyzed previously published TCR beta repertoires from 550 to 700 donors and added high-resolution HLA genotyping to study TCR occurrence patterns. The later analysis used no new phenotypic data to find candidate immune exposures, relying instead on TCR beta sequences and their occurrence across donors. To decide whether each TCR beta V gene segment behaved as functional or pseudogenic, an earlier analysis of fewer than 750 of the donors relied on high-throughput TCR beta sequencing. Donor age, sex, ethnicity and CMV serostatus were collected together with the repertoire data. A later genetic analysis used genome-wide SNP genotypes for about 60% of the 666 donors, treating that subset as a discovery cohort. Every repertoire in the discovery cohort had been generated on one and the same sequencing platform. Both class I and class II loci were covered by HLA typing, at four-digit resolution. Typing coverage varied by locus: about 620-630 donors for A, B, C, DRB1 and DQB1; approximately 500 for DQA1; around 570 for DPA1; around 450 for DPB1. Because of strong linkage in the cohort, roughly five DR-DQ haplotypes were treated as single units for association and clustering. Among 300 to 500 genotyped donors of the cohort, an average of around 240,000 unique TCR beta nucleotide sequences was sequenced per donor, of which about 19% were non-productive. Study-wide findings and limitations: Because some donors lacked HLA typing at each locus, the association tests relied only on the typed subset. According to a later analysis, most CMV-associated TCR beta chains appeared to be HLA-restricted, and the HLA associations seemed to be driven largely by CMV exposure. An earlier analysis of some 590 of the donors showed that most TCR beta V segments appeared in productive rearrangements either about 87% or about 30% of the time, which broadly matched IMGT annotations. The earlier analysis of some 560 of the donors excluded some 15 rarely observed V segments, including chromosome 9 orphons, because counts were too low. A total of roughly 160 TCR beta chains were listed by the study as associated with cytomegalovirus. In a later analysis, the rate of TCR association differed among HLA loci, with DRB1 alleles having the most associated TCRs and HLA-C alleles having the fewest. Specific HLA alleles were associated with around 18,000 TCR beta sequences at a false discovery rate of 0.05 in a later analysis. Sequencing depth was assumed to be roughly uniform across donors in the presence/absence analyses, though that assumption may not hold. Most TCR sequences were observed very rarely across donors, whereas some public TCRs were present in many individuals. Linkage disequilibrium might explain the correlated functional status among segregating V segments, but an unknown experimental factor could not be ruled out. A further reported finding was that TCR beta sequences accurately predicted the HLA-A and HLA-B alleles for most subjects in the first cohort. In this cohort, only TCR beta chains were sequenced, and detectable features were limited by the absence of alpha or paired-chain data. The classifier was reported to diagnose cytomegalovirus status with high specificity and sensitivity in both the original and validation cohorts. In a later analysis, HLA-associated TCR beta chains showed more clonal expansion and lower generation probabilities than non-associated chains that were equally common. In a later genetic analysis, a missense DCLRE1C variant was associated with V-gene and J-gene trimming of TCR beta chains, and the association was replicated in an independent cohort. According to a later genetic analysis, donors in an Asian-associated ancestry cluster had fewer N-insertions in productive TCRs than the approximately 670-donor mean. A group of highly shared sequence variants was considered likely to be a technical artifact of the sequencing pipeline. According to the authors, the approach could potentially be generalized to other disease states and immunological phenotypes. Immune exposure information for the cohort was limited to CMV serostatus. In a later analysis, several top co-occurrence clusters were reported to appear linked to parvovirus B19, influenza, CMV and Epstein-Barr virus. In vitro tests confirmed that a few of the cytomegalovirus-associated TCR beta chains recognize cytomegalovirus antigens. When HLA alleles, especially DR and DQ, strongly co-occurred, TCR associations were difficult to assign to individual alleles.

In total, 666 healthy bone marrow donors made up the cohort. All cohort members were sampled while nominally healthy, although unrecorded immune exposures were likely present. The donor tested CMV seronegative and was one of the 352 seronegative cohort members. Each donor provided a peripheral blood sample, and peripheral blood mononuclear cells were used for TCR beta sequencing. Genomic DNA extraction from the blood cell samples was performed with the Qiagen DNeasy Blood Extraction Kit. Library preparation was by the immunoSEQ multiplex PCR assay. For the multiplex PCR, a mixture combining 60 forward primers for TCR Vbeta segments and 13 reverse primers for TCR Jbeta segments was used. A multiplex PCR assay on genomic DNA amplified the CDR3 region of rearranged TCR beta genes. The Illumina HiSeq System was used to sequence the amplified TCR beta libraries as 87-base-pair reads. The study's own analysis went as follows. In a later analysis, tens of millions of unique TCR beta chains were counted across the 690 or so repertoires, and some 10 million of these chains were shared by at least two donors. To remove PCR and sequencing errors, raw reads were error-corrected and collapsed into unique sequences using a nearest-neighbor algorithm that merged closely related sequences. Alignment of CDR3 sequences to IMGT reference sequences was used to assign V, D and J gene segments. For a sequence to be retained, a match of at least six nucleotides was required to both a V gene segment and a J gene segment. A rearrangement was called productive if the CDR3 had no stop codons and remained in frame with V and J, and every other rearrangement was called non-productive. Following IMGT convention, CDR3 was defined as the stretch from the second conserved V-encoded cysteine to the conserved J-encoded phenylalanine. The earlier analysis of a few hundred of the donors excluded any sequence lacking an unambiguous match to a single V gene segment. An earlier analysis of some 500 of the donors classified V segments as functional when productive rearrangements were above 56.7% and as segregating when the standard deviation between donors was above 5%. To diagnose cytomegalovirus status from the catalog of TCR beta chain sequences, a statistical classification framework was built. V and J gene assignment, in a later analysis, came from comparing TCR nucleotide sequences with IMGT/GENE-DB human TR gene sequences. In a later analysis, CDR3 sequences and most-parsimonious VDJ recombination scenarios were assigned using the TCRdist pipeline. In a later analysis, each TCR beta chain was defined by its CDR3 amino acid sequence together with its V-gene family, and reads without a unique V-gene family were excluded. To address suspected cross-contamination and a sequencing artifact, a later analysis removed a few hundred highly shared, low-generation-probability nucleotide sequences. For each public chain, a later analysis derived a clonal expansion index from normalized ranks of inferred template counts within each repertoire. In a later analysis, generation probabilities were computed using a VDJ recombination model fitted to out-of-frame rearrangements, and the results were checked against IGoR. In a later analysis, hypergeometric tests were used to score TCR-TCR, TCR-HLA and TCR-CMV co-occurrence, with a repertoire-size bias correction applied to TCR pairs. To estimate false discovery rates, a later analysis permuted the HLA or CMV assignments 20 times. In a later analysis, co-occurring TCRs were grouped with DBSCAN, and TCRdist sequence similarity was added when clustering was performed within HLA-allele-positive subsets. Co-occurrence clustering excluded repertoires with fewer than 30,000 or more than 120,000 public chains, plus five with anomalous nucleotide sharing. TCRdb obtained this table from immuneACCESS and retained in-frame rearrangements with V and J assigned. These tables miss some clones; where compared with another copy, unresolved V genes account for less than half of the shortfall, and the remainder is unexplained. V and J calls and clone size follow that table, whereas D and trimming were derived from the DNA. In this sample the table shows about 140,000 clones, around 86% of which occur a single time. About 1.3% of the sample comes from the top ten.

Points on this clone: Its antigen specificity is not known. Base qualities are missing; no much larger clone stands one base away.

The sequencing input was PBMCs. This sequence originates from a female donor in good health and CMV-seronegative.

This receptor carries the CDR3 CASSETSGRGEETQYF. The nucleotide sequence is TGTGCCAGCAGTGAGACTAGCGGGAGAGGGGAAGAGACCCAGTACTTC. The rearrangement joined TRBV25-1 to TRBJ2-5; TRBD2 matches 12 bases in the middle. The germline V gene provides CDR1 MGHDK and CDR2 SYGVNS. The CDR3 runs 16 residues from the cysteine to the phenylalanine. The only DNA kept is the CDR3, 48 bases in frame from the first base. Ends trimmed: V by 3 bases, J by 3 bases; bases unmatched to a gene: 5.